Listed below are T cell receptor beta chains from one sample, sequenced in a study of post-analysis software for immune sequencing data. One entry per CDR3 protein results from TCRdb running MiXCR on the PCR reads. The sample holds roughly 650,000 distinct CDR3 sequences; 55% to 60% are singletons and the top ten take around 11%. Material: blood. The receptor set was obtained from a girl between 2 and 10 years old with multiple sclerosis. Each CDR3 is given without its conserved first and last residue. Part of the rows lack a size; the others show once, few, many or a class for expanded clones.

V: TRBV5-1
J: TRBJ2-3
size: once
CDR3: ASSFGLAGDPDTQY

V: TRBV6-2/TRBV6-3
J: TRBJ1-1
size: .
CDR3: ASSYEVAPTEAF

V: TRBV12-3/TRBV12-4
J: TRBJ2-4
size: .
CDR3: ASRVGGLENIQY

V: TRBV5-1
J: TRBJ2-5
size: medium-sized
CDR3: ASSLEETQY

V: TRBV15
J: .
size: .
CDR3: ATSRVDRGETQY

V: TRBV12-3/TRBV12-4
J: TRBJ1-4
size: .
CDR3: ASTSRIRGNEKLF

V: TRBV7-9
J: TRBJ2-3
size: .
CDR3: ASRPNRGSYTDAQY

V: TRBV6-1
J: TRBJ2-7
size: .
CDR3: ASSDWGLEQY

V: TRBV4-1
J: TRBJ2-1
size: .
CDR3: ASSHLAGGGEQF

V: TRBV5-1
J: TRBJ2-3
size: .
CDR3: ASSLETGHSDTQY

V: TRBV6-1
J: TRBJ2-7
size: .
CDR3: ASSDLGDRTYEQY

V: TRBV7-9
J: TRBJ2-1
size: .
CDR3: ASSALAGDVNEQF

V: TRBV12-3/TRBV12-4
J: TRBJ2-1
size: few
CDR3: ASRIAGGPNEQF

V: TRBV4-3
J: TRBJ2-3
size: .
CDR3: ASSQWLESGDDTQY

V: TRBV9
J: TRBJ2-1
size: few
CDR3: ASSVDSGVRNEQF

V: TRBV7-2
J: TRBJ2-4
size: .
CDR3: ASSLRGPRSVLAKNIQY

V: TRBV3-1
J: TRBJ2-5
size: .
CDR3: ASSQDPADQETQY

V: TRBV13
J: TRBJ2-5
size: .
CDR3: ASSTPQGAGY

V: TRBV4-2
J: TRBJ2-1
size: .
CDR3: ASSQDRASYNEQF

V: TRBV27
J: TRBJ1-5
size: few
CDR3: ASSPWGNQPQH

V: TRBV5-1
J: TRBJ2-7
size: few
CDR3: ASSLADRSEQY

V: TRBV6-5
J: TRBJ2-1
size: .
CDR3: ASSLMTPGQGGYNEQF

V: TRBV6-1
J: TRBJ2-1
size: .
CDR3: ASSNATIFTRDNEQF

V: TRBV5-1
J: .
size: .
CDR3: ASSLGTGPNEQY

V: TRBV20-1
J: TRBJ2-5
size: few
CDR3: SARYPAQETQY

V: TRBV27
J: TRBJ2-1
size: few
CDR3: ASSPHRDGQDEQF

V: TRBV5-1
J: TRBJ2-5
size: few
CDR3: ASSAGTDQETQY

V: TRBV20-1
J: TRBJ1-1
size: .
CDR3: STPTRGTEAF

V: TRBV9
J: TRBJ2-5
size: few
CDR3: ASSVGQPSETQY

V: TRBV9
J: TRBJ2-3
size: .
CDR3: ASSLNSGRPGTDTQY

V: TRBV12-3/TRBV12-4
J: TRBJ2-7
size: .
CDR3: ASSLLQGGTGYEQY

V: TRBV12-3/TRBV12-4
J: TRBJ2-3
size: few
CDR3: ASTLGQLTDTQY